These T cell receptor beta chains were read from a single sample in a study of neurological immune-mediated disorders. TCRdb re-called the 5' RACE reads with MiXCR, one entry per CDR3 protein. The profile shows over 60,000 distinct CDR3 sequences, around 4.6% of them singletons. The sequencing input was PBMCs. These receptors were taken from a woman aged 25 to 39 with multiple sclerosis. CDR3s include the opening cysteine and the closing phenylalanine or tryptophan. A D gene is named only where the DNA matches it firmly. Expanded clones are given a class, and other clones once, few, many or no size at all.

J,V,size,D,DNA,CDR3
TRBJ2-1,TRBV20-1,few,TRBD2,TGCAGTGCTAGAGTTCACAGGACTAGCTTAGTCAATGAGCAGTTCTTC,CSARVHRTSLVNEQFF
TRBJ2-3,TRBV7-8,many,NA,TGTGCCAGCAGCTTAGCGCCGGGGGCGACGGATACGCAGTATTTT,CASSLAPGATDTQYF
TRBJ2-7,TRBV12-3/TRBV12-4,few,TRBD1,TGTGCCAGCAGCCGGGACAGGGGGAAGGACGAGCAGTACTTC,CASSRDRGKDEQYF
TRBJ1-3,TRBV5-8,NA,NA,TGTGCCAGCAGCCAGTCTCATTCTGGAAACACCATATATTTT,CASSQSHSGNTIYF
TRBJ1-1,TRBV12-3/TRBV12-4,many,NA,TGTGCCAGCAGTTCCGGGCCCGGCACTGAAGCTTTCTTT,CASSSGPGTEAFF
TRBJ1-1,TRBV20-1,NA,NA,TGCAGTGCGAATCCAGGGGTCTTGAACACTGAAGCTTTCTTT,CSANPGVLNTEAFF
TRBJ1-2,TRBV6-5,many,TRBD1,TGTGCCAGCAGACCCTCCCAATCTGGGACAGGAATTGGCTACACCTTC,CASRPSQSGTGIGYTF
TRBJ2-2,TRBV5-1,many,NA,TGCGCCAGCAGCTGGGCGGGGACCACCGGGGAGCTGTTTTTT,CASSWAGTTGELFF
TRBJ2-2,TRBV20-1,few,NA,TGCAGTGCTAGAGATCCAAGGGGATGGGGGGAGCTGTTTTTT,CSARDPRGWGELFF
TRBJ2-1,TRBV20-1,many,NA,TGCAGTGCTATGAGGGACTTAACGGTCTATGAGCAGTTCTTC,CSAMRDLTVYEQFF
TRBJ1-4,TRBV5-4,many,NA,TGTGCCAGCAGCTTGCTAGAGACTTTGTCCGAAAAACTGTTTTTT,CASSLLETLSEKLFF
TRBJ2-3,TRBV7-2,few,NA,TGTGCCAGCAGCCTATACCCCTCTAGCACAGATACGCAGTATTTT,CASSLYPSSTDTQYF
TRBJ2-6,TRBV20-1,many,TRBD1,TGCAGTGCTAGAGCGGACAGGGAGTCTTCTGGGGCCAACGTCCTGACTTTC,CSARADRESSGANVLTF
TRBJ2-2,TRBV6-5,many,TRBD1,TGTGCCAGCAGTTCACTCGGGACAGGGGGCGGAGGCACCGGGGAGCTGTTTTTT,CASSSLGTGGGGTGELFF
TRBJ1-6,TRBV7-8,NA,NA,TGTGCCAGCAGCCCGTCGAGTACCTCCTATAATTCAACCCTCAACTTT,CASSPSSTSYNSTLNF
TRBJ2-2,TRBV11-2,few,NA,TGTGCCAGCAGCTTATTTGCAACGAACACCGGGGAGCTGTTTTTT,CASSLFATNTGELFF
TRBJ1-2,TRBV10-3,NA,TRBD1,TGTGCCGCAGAAGGGACAGGGGGCCTCTATGGCTACACCTTC,CAAEGTGGLYGYTF
TRBJ1-1,TRBV5-5,many,NA,TGTGCCAGCAGCTTATCCCAGGGGTGGAGTGATGAAGCTTTCTTT,CASSLSQGWSDEAFF
TRBJ2-2,TRBV5-1,many,NA,TGCGCCAGCAGCTTGGCCCCCGCCAGACCCTTGAACACCGGGGAGCTGTTTTTT,CASSLAPARPLNTGELFF
TRBJ2-5,TRBV20-1,few,NA,TGCAGTGCCCCGTCCGAGGGAGAGACCCAGTACTTC,CSAPSEGETQYF
TRBJ2-1,TRBV5-6,many,TRBD2,TGTGCCAGCAGCCCAAGACTAGCGGGAGGGTACAATGAGCAGTTCTTC,CASSPRLAGGYNEQFF
TRBJ2-1,TRBV20-1,many,TRBD2,TGCAGTGCTAGAGTAACTAGCGGGGGGGCCTTCGATGAGCAGTTCTTC,CSARVTSGGAFDEQFF
TRBJ2-3,TRBV29-1,many,TRBD2,TGCAGCGTCGCGACTAGCGGGGGCACAGATACGCAGTATTTT,CSVATSGGTDTQYF
TRBJ2-7,TRBV2,many,NA,TGTGCCAGCAGTGAAACAGGTGGACAGACCTACGAGCAGTACTTC,CASSETGGQTYEQYF
TRBJ1-2,TRBV20-1,many,NA,TGCAGTGCTCCAGGATCTCTAGACTACTATGGCTACACCTTC,CSAPGSLDYYGYTF
TRBJ1-5,TRBV20-1,many,NA,TGCAGTGCTAGTAATATAGGTAGTGATCAGCCCCAGCATTTT,CSASNIGSDQPQHF
TRBJ1-4,TRBV20-1,many,NA,TGCAGTGCTAGGGGATTGGGGGGACTGTCTAATGAAAAACTGTTTTTT,CSARGLGGLSNEKLFF
TRBJ1-2,TRBV12-3/TRBV12-4,many,NA,TGTGCCAGCAGCCGCAGTTTGGCGGATGGCTACACCTTC,CASSRSLADGYTF
TRBJ1-5,TRBV5-1,few,TRBD1,TGCGCCAGCAGCGTGACAGGGGATAGCAATCAGCCCCAGCATTTT,CASSVTGDSNQPQHF
TRBJ1-1,TRBV2,many,NA,TGTGCCGTGGGGGGCACTGAAGCTTTCTTT,CAVGGTEAFF
TRBJ2-7,TRBV12-3/TRBV12-4,many,NA,TGTGCCAGCAGTGAAACAGGGAGCTACGAGCAGTACTTC,CASSETGSYEQYF